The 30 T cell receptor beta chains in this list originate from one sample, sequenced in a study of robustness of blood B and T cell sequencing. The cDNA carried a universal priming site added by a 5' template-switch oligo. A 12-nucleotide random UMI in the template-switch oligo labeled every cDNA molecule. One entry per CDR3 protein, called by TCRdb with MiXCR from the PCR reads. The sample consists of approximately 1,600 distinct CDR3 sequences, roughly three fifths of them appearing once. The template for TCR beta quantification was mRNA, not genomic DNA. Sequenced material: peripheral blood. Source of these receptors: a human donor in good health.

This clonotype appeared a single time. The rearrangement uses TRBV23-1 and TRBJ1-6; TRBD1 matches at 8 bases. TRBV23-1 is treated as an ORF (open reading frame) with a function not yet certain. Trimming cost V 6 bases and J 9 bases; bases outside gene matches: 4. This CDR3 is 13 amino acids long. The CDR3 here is CASRRTGLSPLHF. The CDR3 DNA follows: TGCGCCAGCAGAAGGACAGGGCTTTCACCCCTCCACTTT.

The CDR3 DNA reads as TGCAGCGTTGCTCGTGACAGGGACTACGAGCAGTACTTC. Translated: CSVARDRDYEQYF. V is TRBV29-1 and J is TRBJ2-7, with 7 bases that match TRBD1. With 4 bases clipped from V and 3 bases from J, the junction kept 6 bases outside the gene matches. The CDR3 spans 13 residues. CDR1 is SQVTM and CDR2 is ANQGSEA in the germline V gene.

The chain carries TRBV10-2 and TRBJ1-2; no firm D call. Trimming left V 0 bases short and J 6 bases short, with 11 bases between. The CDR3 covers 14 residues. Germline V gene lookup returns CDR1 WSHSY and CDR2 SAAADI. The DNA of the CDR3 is TGCGCCAGCAGTGAGTCGACTCAGCGGGATGGCTACACCTTC. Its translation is CASSESTQRDGYTF.

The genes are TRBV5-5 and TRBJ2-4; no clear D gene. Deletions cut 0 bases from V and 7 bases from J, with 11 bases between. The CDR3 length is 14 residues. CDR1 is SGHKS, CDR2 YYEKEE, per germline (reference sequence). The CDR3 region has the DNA TGTGCCAGCAGCTTGGGGGCTAGTATGAACATTCAGTACTTC. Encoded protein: CASSLGASMNIQYF.

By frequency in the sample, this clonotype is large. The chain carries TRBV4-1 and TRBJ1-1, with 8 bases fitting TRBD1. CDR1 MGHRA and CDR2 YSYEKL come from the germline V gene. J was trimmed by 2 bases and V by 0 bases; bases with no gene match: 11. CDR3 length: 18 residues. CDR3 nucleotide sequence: TGCGCCAGCAGCCAAGAAGGGCTGATCGACAGGGGTAACACTGAAGCTTTCTTT. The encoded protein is CASSQEGLIDRGNTEAFF.

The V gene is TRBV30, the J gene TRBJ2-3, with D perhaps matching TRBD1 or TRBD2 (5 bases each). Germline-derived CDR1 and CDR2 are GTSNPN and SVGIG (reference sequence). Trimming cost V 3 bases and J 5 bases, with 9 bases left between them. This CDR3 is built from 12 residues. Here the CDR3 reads CAWRGVGDTQYF. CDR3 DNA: TGTGCCTGGAGGGGGGTGGGAGATACGCAGTATTTT.

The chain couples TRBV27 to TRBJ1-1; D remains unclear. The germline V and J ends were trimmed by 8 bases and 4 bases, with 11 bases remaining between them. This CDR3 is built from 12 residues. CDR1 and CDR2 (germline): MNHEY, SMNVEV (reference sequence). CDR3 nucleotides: TGTGCCAGCGCTCTCCCCGGCACTGAAGCTTTCTTT. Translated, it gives CASALPGTEAFF.

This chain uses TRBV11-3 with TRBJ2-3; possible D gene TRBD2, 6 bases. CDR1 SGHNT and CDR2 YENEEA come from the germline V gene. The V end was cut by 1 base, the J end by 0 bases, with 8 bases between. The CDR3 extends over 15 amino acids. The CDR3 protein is CASSLVGTSTDTQYF. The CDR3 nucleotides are TGTGCCAGCAGCTTAGTGGGGACTAGCACAGATACGCAGTATTTT.

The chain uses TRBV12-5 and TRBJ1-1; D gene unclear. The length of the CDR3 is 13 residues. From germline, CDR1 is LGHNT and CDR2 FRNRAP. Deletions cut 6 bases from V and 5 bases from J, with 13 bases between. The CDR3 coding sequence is TGTGCTAGTGGGGAATACGTAGGGACTGAAGCTTTCTTT. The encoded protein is CASGEYVGTEAFF.

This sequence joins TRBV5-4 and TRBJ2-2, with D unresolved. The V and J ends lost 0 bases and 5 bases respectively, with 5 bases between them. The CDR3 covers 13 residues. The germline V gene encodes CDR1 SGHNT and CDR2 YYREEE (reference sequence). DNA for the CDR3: TGTGCCAGCAGCTTGGCGACTACCGGGGAGCTGTTTTTT. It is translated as CASSLATTGELFF.

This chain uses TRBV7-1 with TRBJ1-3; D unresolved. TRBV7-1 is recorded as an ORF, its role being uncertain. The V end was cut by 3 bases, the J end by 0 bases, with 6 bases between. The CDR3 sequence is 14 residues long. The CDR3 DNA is TGTGCCAGCAGCTCTGCGGTCTCTGGAAACACCATATATTTT. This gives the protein CASSSAVSGNTIYF.

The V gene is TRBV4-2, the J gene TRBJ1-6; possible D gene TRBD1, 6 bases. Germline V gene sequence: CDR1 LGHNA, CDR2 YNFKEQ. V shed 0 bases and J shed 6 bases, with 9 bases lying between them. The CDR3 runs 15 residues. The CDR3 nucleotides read TGTGCCAGCAGCCAAGATGGGGGGGCTAATTCACCCCTCCACTTT. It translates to CASSQDGGANSPLHF.

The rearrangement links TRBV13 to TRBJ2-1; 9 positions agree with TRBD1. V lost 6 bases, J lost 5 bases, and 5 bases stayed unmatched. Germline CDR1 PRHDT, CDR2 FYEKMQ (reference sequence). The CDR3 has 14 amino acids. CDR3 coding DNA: TGTGCCAGCAGGTTCCGGGACAGGGACAATGAGCAGTTCTTC. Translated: CASRFRDRDNEQFF.

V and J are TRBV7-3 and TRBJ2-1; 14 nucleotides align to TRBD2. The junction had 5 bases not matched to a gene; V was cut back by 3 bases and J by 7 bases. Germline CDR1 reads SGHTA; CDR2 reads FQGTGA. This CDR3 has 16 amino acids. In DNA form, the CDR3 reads TGTGCCAGCAGCTTCGCCGGGACTAGCGGGGGTAATGAGCAGTTCTTC. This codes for CASSFAGTSGGNEQFF. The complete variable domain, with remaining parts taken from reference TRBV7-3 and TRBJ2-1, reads GAGVSQTPSNKVTEKGKYVELRCDPISGHTALYWYRQSLGQGPEFLIYFQGTGAADDSGLPNDRFFAVRPEGSVSTLKIQRTERGDSAVYLCASSFAGTSGGNEQFFGPGTRLTVL.

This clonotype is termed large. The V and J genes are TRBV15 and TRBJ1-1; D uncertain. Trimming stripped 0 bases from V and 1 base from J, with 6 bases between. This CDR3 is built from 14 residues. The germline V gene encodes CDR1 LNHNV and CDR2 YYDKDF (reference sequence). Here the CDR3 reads CATSREWGNTEAFF. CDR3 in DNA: TGTGCCACCAGCAGAGAATGGGGGAACACTGAAGCTTTCTTT. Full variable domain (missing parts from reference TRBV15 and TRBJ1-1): DAMVIQNPRYQVTQFGKPVTLSCSQTLNHNVMYWYQQKSSQAPKLLFHYYDKDFNNEADTPDNFQSRRPNTSFCFLDIRSPGLGDTAMYLCATSREWGNTEAFFGQGTRLTVV.

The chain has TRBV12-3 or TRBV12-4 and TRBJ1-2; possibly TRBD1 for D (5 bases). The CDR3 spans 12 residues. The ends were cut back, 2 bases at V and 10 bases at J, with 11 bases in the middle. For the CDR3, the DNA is TGTGCCAGCAGTTTAAGTTCGACAGACTACACCTTC. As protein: CASSLSSTDYTF.

As DNA, the CDR3 is TGTGCCAGCAGCCAAAGGGGGGCCAATGAAGCTTTCTTT. This encodes CASSQRGANEAFF. V usage is TRBV3-1 and J usage is TRBJ1-1; TRBD1 might be the D (6 bases). Trimming cost V 2 bases and J 7 bases, with 11 bases left between them. The CDR3 has 13 residues. Per germline, CDR1 LGHDT and CDR2 YNNKEL (reference sequence). The full variable domain, its missing parts supplied by reference TRBV3-1 and TRBJ1-1, is DTAVSQTPKYLVTQMGNDKSIKCEQNLGHDTMYWYKQDSKKFLKIMFSYNNKELIINETVPNRFSPKSPDKAHLNLHINSLELGDSAVYFCASSQRGANEAFFGQGTRLTVV.

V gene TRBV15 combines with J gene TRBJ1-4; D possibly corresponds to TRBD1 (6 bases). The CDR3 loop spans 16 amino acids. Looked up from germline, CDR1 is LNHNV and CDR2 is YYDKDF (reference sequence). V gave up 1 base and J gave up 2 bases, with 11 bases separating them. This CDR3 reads CATSRGNGGTNEKLFF. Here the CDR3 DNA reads TGTGCCACCAGCAGAGGGAACGGGGGCACTAATGAAAAACTGTTTTTT.

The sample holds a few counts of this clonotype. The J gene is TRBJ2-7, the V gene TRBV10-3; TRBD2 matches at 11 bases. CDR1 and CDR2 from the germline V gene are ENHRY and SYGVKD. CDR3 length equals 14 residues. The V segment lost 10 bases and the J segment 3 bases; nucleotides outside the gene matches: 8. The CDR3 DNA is TGTGCCAACGCTGATAGCGGGGGGGGCTACGAGCAGTACTTC. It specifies CANADSGGGYEQYF.

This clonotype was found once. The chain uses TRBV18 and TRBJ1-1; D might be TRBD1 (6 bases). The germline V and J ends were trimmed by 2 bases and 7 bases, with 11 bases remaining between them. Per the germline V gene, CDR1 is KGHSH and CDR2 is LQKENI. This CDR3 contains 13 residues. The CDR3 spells CASSPEAQGEAFF. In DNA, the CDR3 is TGTGCCAGCTCACCAGAGGCACAGGGTGAAGCTTTCTTT.

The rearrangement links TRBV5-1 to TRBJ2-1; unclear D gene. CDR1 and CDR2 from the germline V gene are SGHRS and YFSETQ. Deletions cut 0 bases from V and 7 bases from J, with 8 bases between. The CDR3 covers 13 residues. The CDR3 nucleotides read TGCGCCAGCAGCTTGGGGGCAGTTAATGAGCAGTTCTTC. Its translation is CASSLGAVNEQFF.

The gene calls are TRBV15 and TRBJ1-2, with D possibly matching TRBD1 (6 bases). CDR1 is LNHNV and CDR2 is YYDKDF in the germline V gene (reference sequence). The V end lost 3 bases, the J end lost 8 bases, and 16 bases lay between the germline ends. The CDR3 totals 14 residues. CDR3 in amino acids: CATSRGAVVQGYTF. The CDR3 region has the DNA TGTGCCACCAGCAGGGGGGCGGTAGTCCAGGGCTACACCTTC.

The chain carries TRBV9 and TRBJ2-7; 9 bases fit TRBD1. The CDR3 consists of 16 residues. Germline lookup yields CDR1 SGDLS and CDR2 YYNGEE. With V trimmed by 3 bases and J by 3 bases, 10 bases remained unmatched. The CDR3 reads CASSASPGQGFYEQYF. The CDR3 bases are TGTGCCAGCAGCGCGTCTCCGGGACAGGGTTTCTACGAGCAGTACTTC.

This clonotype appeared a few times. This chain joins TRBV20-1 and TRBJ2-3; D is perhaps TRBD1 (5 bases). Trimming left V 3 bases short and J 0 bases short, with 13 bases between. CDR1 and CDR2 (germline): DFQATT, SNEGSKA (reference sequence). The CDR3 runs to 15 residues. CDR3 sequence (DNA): TGCAGTGCTAGTCGTTCGGACACCAGCACAGATACGCAGTATTTT. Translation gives CSASRSDTSTDTQYF.

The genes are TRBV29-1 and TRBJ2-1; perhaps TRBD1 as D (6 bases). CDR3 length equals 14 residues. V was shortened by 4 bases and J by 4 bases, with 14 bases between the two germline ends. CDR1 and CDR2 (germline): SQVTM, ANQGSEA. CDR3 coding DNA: TGCAGCGTTGGGACCACAGGGTATTACAATGAGCAGTTCTTC. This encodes CSVGTTGYYNEQFF.

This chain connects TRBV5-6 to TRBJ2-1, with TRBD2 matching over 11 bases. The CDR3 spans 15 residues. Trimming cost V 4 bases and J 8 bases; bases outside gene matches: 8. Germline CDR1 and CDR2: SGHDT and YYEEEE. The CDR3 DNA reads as TGTGCCAGCAGCGAGACTAGCGGGGCTTACGATGAGCAGTTCTTC. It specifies CASSETSGAYDEQFF.

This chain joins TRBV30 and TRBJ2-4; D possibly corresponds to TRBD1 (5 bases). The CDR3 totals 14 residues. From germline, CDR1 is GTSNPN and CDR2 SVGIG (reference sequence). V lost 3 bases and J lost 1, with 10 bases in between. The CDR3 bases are TGTGCCTGGAGCTTCAAGGGGGCCAAAAACATTCAGTACTTC. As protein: CAWSFKGAKNIQYF.

The CDR3 reads CASSLNGHHNSPLHF. As DNA, the CDR3 is TGTGCCAGCAGTTTAAACGGGCATCATAATTCACCCCTCCACTTT. The chain carries TRBV6-5 and TRBJ1-6; D is unclear. This CDR3 is 15 amino acids long. The germline gives CDR1 MNHEY, CDR2 SVGAGI. Trimming took off 4 bases at V and 5 bases at J, with 12 bases between the two ends.

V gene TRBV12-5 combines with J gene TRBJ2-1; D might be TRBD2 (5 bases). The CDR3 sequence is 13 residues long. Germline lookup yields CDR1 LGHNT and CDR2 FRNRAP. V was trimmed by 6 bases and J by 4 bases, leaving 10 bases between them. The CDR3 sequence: CASGEVDYNEQFF. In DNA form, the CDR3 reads TGTGCTAGTGGGGAGGTAGATTACAATGAGCAGTTCTTC.

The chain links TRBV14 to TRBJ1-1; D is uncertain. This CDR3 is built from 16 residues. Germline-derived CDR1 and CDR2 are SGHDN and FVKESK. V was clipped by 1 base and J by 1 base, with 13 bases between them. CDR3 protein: CASSQVYTSSNTEAFF. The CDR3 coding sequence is TGTGCCAGCAGCCAAGTGTATACCTCTTCGAACACTGAAGCTTTCTTT.